This T cell receptor (beta chain) was observed in a study of cytomegalovirus exposure and HLA in healthy donors. The V gene lost 4 bases and the J gene lost 0 bases, with 13 bases spanning the gap. The CDR3 has 15 residues. Germline V gene sequence: CDR1 SGDLS, CDR2 YYNGEE. TCRdb's table, derived via immunoSEQ multiplex PCR, lists solely in-frame clones and lacks some. The repertoire has under 150,000 clones, approximately 90% of them found once; the top ten carry under 2%. The sample was PBMCs. V usage is TRBV9 and J usage is TRBJ1-2, with D maybe TRBD1 (6 bases). This clonotype was sampled from a young woman in good health and CMV-seronegative. The CDR3 bases are TGTGCCAGCAGCAAAGGCGGACAGCCTAACTATGGCTACACCTTC. It translates to CASSKGGQPNYGYTF.